This TCR beta chain is drawn from a study of cytomegalovirus exposure and HLA in healthy donors. Study-level background: Later analysis reported that the roughly 120 validation repertoires shared the platform of the roughly 630 first-cohort repertoires. Points from the study as a whole: The tendency of first-cohort TCR clusters to co-occur in the 120 validation repertoires was the finding of a later analysis. Researchers catalogued 164 TCR beta chains as cytomegalovirus-associated.

With regard to this clone: Antigen unknown.

The protocol was immunoSEQ multiplex PCR, while the TCRdb copy is restricted to in-frame clones and leaves out a portion. Altogether 110,000 to 150,000 clones are present, about 95% being singletons, with the ten largest covering 1.8%. Germline CDR1 and CDR2: SGHVS and FNYEAQ. Trimming stripped 1 base from V and 3 bases from J, with 8 bases between. The CDR3 loop spans 14 amino acids. This clonotype was obtained from a man younger than 35 in good health and CMV-seropositive. The sample was PBMCs. This chain connects TRBV7-6 to TRBJ2-3; TRBD2 is a possible D gene (6 bases). The CDR3 nucleotides are TGTGCCAGCAGCTTAGGGACTATGACAGATACGCAGTATTTT. Encoded protein: CASSLGTMTDTQYF. The variable domain in full, with the rest retrieved from reference TRBV7-6 and TRBJ2-3, is GAGVSQSPRYKVTKRGQDVALRCDPISGHVSLYWYRQALGQGPEFLTYFNYEAQQDKSGLPNDRFSAERPEGSISTLTIQRTEQRDSAMYRCASSLGTMTDTQYFGPGTRLTVL.